This passage covers 31 T cell receptor beta chains from one sample sequenced in a study of PD-1 blockade in classical Hodgkin lymphoma. The assay was immunoSEQ multiplex PCR, and TCRdb's table has in-frame clones only and misses some. This repertoire shows roughly 29,000 clones, about 85% found once; its top ten account for less than 2.5%. The time point was: cycle 4 day 1 (C4D1), after 6 weeks of nivolumab. Every single patient, without exception, relapsed after autologous stem cell transplantation, and brentuximab vedotin exposure varied. Researchers used magnetic negative selection to pull out pure CD4+ T cells from thawed PBMCs. The starting material was CD4+ T cells from blood, obtained before the fourth cycle of nivolumab. The receptors originated from a human donor with classical Hodgkin lymphoma.

This clone showed up just once. V gene TRBV5-4 combines with J gene TRBJ2-1; D is perhaps TRBD2 (5 bases). V lost 3 bases and J 2 bases, leaving 12 bases between the germline ends. CDR3 length equals 15 residues. CDR1 is SGHNT, CDR2 YYREEE, per germline (reference sequence). The CDR3 loop reads CASSSRGPTYNEQFF. CDR3 sequence (DNA): TGTGCCAGCAGCTCACGAGGGCCTACCTACAATGAGCAGTTCTTC.

The rearrangement joins TRBV6-1 to TRBJ2-1; 13 bases agree with TRBD2. The CDR3 spans 19 residues. Unmatched junction bases numbered 12, after V lost 0 bases and J lost 7 bases. Germline CDR1 MNHNS, CDR2 SASEGT. The CDR3 here is CASSEALVFSTSGRNEQFF. Written as DNA, the CDR3 is TGTGCCAGCAGTGAAGCGCTCGTTTTCTCGACTAGCGGGAGGAATGAGCAGTTCTTC.

This clone was found a few times. This chain connects TRBV7-2 to TRBJ2-3; 7 nucleotides align to TRBD2. CDR1 SGHTA and CDR2 FQGNSA come from the germline V gene. The CDR3 length is 15 residues. Trimming took 1 base from V and 3 from J; bases not matched to a gene: 4. CDR3 nucleotide sequence: TGTGCCAGCAGCTTAGATCGCGGGAGAACAGATACGCAGTATTTT. Translated, it gives CASSLDRGRTDTQYF.

This chain connects TRBV11-2 to TRBJ1-2, with D perhaps matching TRBD1 (5 bases). The CDR3 totals 12 residues. V lost 3 bases and J lost 4, with 6 bases in between. Germline-derived CDR1 and CDR2 are SGHAT and FQNNGV. The CDR3 is CASSLDIYGYTF. The CDR3, as DNA: TGTGCCAGCAGCTTGGACATCTATGGCTACACCTTC.

This sequence joins TRBV11-2 and TRBJ2-7; 7 bases agree with TRBD2. The CDR3 covers 13 residues. CDR1 SGHAT and CDR2 FQNNGV come from the germline V gene. The J segment lost 6 bases and the V segment lost 5 bases, leaving 7 bases of the junction unmatched. The chain's CDR3 is CASSQREGREQYF. DNA for the CDR3: TGTGCCAGCAGCCAAAGGGAGGGACGCGAGCAGTACTTC.

The J gene is TRBJ1-1, the V gene TRBV7-9, with TRBD1 matching over 7 bases. V lost 6 bases to trimming and J lost 1 base; unmatched junction nucleotides: 8. This CDR3 region has 15 residues. Germline lookup yields CDR1 SEHNR and CDR2 FQNEAQ (reference sequence). This chain's CDR3 is CASRRTGAANTEAFF. CDR3 bases: TGTGCCAGCAGGAGAACAGGGGCTGCGAACACTGAAGCTTTCTTT.

The chain carries TRBV30 and TRBJ1-2; possible D gene TRBD1, 5 bases. The CDR3 extends over 11 amino acids. The germline CDR1 and CDR2 sequences are GTSNPN and SVGIG (reference sequence). Deletions cut 4 bases from V and 7 bases from J, with 10 bases between. The CDR3 loop is CAWTEGVGYTF. CDR3 DNA sequence: TGTGCCTGGACTGAAGGGGTTGGCTACACCTTC.

V is TRBV15 and J is TRBJ2-5; 12 bases fit TRBD1. V lost 3 bases and J lost 6; bases outside the gene matches: 17. CDR3 length: 19 amino acids. The germline V gene has CDR1 LNHNV and CDR2 YYDKDF (reference sequence). The CDR3 DNA follows: TGTGCCACCAGCAGTACCACCTCCGGGACAGGGGGCTTCGGACAGACCCAGTACTTC. Protein: CATSSTTSGTGGFGQTQYF.

The chain links TRBV7-2 to TRBJ1-1, with D perhaps TRBD1 (5 bases). The V end lost 5 bases, the J end lost 2 bases, and 12 bases lay between the germline ends. This CDR3 has 14 residues. The germline V gene encodes CDR1 SGHTA and CDR2 FQGNSA. CDR3 nucleotide sequence: TGTGCCAGCAGCCAGCAGGGATCTAACACTGAAGCTTTCTTT. This sequence encodes CASSQQGSNTEAFF.

The chain combines TRBV5-6 with TRBJ1-5; D uncertain. The CDR3 has 14 residues. Trimming removed 2 bases from V and 2 bases from J, with 8 bases in between. CDR1 and CDR2 from the germline V gene are SGHDT and YYEEEE. The CDR3 loop is CASSFGSGNQPQHF. CDR3 nucleotide sequence: TGTGCCAGCAGCTTTGGGTCGGGCAATCAGCCCCAGCATTTT.

The chain joins TRBV11-1 to TRBJ1-1, with unresolved D. Trimming removed 5 bases at V and 0 bases at J, with 16 bases between. The CDR3 loop spans 16 amino acids. The germline gives CDR1 SGHAT, CDR2 FQDESV (reference sequence). The CDR3 DNA reads TGTGCCAGCAGCCCCGAATCGGCCGTGATGAACACTGAAGCTTTCTTT. Protein: CASSPESAVMNTEAFF. Supplemented by reference TRBV11-1 and TRBJ1-1, the full variable domain reads EAEVAQSPRYKITEKSQAVAFWCDPISGHATLYWYRQILGQGPELLVQFQDESVVDDSQLPKDRFSAERLKGVDSTLKIQPAELGDSAMYLCASSPESAVMNTEAFFGQGTRLTVV.

The chain recombines TRBV7-9 with TRBJ2-3, with D tentatively TRBD2 (5 bases). Looked up from germline, CDR1 is SEHNR and CDR2 is FQNEAQ (reference sequence). The CDR3 covers 15 residues. The germline V and J ends were trimmed by 4 bases and 2 bases, with 13 bases remaining between them. Here the CDR3 reads CASSSWERVTDTQYF. As DNA, the CDR3 is TGTGCCAGCAGCTCCTGGGAGAGAGTCACAGATACGCAGTATTTT.

This clone showed up just once. This chain connects TRBV19 to TRBJ1-1, with a tentative D call TRBD1 (5 bases). CDR1 and CDR2 from the germline V gene are LNHDA and SQIVND (reference sequence). V lost 7 bases and J lost 2, with 17 bases in between. The CDR3 sequence is 15 residues long. The CDR3 here is CASINRGRDNTEAFF. The CDR3 nucleotides are TGTGCCAGTATTAACCGTGGCAGGGACAACACTGAAGCTTTCTTT.

The rearrangement uses TRBV7-2 and TRBJ2-5, with unresolved D. The better agreement between TRBJ2-7 and the DNA end casts doubt on the J call. Germline V CDR1 and CDR2: SGHTA, FQGNSA. The CDR3 loop spans 13 amino acids. The CDR3 spells CASSLGFAHEQYF. The CDR3 DNA reads TGTGCCAGCAGCCTCGGATTTGCCCACGAGCAGTACTTC.

The rearrangement links TRBV6-1 to TRBJ2-1, with D possibly matching TRBD2 (5 bases). V lost 2 bases, J lost 0 bases, and 11 bases lay in between. Germline V gene data show CDR1 as MNHNS and CDR2 as SASEGT. The CDR3 runs 16 residues. CDR3 DNA sequence: TGTGCCAGCAGTGAATTCCGGGGTAGCTCCTACAATGAGCAGTTCTTC. It codes for CASSEFRGSSYNEQFF.

CDR3 in DNA: TGTGCCAGCAGCTTGCGACGGAACACCGGGGAGCTGTTTTTT. This encodes CASSLRRNTGELFF. This sequence joins TRBV7-9 and TRBJ2-2; D is unresolved. The CDR3 loop spans 14 amino acids. Trimming left V 3 bases short and J 1 base short, with 6 bases between. CDR1 is SEHNR, CDR2 FQNEAQ, per germline (reference sequence).

The gene calls are TRBV27 and TRBJ2-1; 9 bases line up with TRBD2. Germline V gene sequence: CDR1 MNHEY, CDR2 SMNVEV (reference sequence). With V trimmed by 6 bases and J by 4 bases, 7 bases remained unmatched. The CDR3 consists of 15 residues. CDR3 coding DNA: TGTGCCAGCAGCCGGCGGGAGGGCCGTTACAATGAGCAGTTCTTC. This sequence encodes CASSRREGRYNEQFF.

The V gene is TRBV28, the J gene TRBJ2-5; the D gene is possibly TRBD2 (6 bases). The V gene's germline CDR1 is MDHEN and CDR2 SYDVKM. V was cut by 5 bases and J by 4 bases, with 14 bases left in between. CDR3 length equals 14 residues. DNA of the CDR3: TGTGCCAGCAGTACCATAGGGAGGCGAGAGACCCAGTACTTC. Amino acids: CASSTIGRRETQYF.

This chain joins TRBV11-2 and TRBJ2-1, with D possibly being TRBD2 (5 bases). This CDR3 comprises 14 residues. Looked up from germline, CDR1 is SGHAT and CDR2 is FQNNGV. The V end lost 1 base, the J end lost 9 bases, and 13 bases lay between the germline ends. DNA of the CDR3: TGTGCCAGCAGCTTAGGGCTAGCCGGAGGTGAGCAGTTCTTC. Amino acids: CASSLGLAGGEQFF.

The chain is built from TRBV18 and TRBJ2-7; 12 bases are shared with TRBD2. The CDR3 is made up of 17 amino acids. CDR1 is KGHSH, CDR2 LQKENI, per germline. V lost 0 bases, J lost 7 bases, and 10 bases stayed unmatched. CDR3 sequence reads: CASSPPLLAGGPREQYF. CDR3 DNA: TGTGCCAGCTCACCACCGCTGCTAGCGGGAGGGCCAAGGGAGCAGTACTTC.

The J gene is TRBJ2-5, the V gene TRBV2, with D possibly being TRBD1 (5 bases). V gave up 7 bases and J gave up 4 bases, with 10 bases separating them. The germline V gene has CDR1 SNHLY and CDR2 FYNNEI. The CDR3 contains 12 residues. CDR3 in amino acids: CASNWGGETQYF. The CDR3 coding sequence is TGTGCCAGCAACTGGGGCGGAGAGACCCAGTACTTC. The entire variable domain, with the rest obtained from reference TRBV2 and TRBJ2-5, is as follows: EPEVTQTPSHQVTQMGQEVILRCVPISNHLYFYWYRQILGQKVEFLVSFYNNEISEKSEIFDDQFSVERPDGSNFTLKIRSTKLEDSAMYFCASNWGGETQYFGPGTRLLVL.

The J gene is TRBJ1-1, the V gene TRBV30; D possibly corresponds to TRBD1 (6 bases). The CDR3 spans 14 residues. V was cut by 0 bases and J by 0 bases, with 8 bases left in between. The V gene's germline CDR1 is GTSNPN and CDR2 SVGIG (reference sequence). This CDR3 reads CAWSVRGLNTEAFF. CDR3 DNA sequence: TGTGCCTGGAGTGTACGGGGGCTGAACACTGAAGCTTTCTTT.

This chain's CDR3 is CSGFRDRVNNEQFF. CDR3 sequence (DNA): TGCAGCGGTTTCCGGGACAGGGTCAACAATGAGCAGTTCTTC. The chain couples TRBV29-1 to TRBJ2-1; 9 bases are shared with TRBD1. V lost 7 bases to trimming and J lost 5 bases; unmatched junction nucleotides: 9. CDR3 length equals 14 residues. Germline-derived CDR1 and CDR2 are SQVTM and ANQGSEA.

The rearrangement uses TRBV6-5 and TRBJ1-3, with D unclear. Germline-derived CDR1 and CDR2 are MNHEY and SVGAGI. The CDR3 is 16 residues long. Deletions cut 2 bases from V and 0 bases from J, with 11 bases between. In DNA form, the CDR3 reads TGTGCCAGCAGTTACACCGCCGCCACCTCTGGAAACACCATATATTTT. It codes for CASSYTAATSGNTIYF.

This clone was seen a single time. The chain recombines TRBV21-1 with TRBJ2-7; TRBD1, the D gene given by the table, was not confirmed from the DNA. TRBV21-1 is flagged as a pseudogene. The CDR3 totals 19 residues. In DNA, the CDR3 is TGTGCCAGCAGAGACCTCCGGGACAGACCCGAGAACCGCATCTCCGAGCAGTACTTC. As protein: CASRDLRDRPENRISEQYF.

The table lists this clone with a few counts. V and J are TRBV11-2 and TRBJ1-5, with D possibly matching TRBD1 (5 bases). Trimming cost V 1 base and J 7 bases, with 11 bases left between them. CDR3 length: 14 residues. Germline assignment: CDR1 SGHAT and CDR2 FQNNGV. Here the CDR3 reads CASSLVGVDQPQHF. The CDR3 coding sequence is TGTGCCAGCAGCTTAGTAGGGGTTGACCAGCCCCAGCATTTT.

This chain connects TRBV19 to TRBJ2-7, with TRBD1 as a possible D gene (6 bases). The CDR3 is 14 amino acids. Germline CDR1 LNHDA, CDR2 SQIVND (reference sequence). V lost 5 bases to trimming and J lost 5 bases, with 16 bases between them. CDR3 loop: CASSPLLQGNEQYF. The CDR3, as DNA: TGTGCCAGTAGTCCCCTCTTACAGGGCAACGAGCAGTACTTC.

V usage is TRBV5-1 and J usage is TRBJ2-6; D is undetermined. Germline assignment: CDR1 SGHRS and CDR2 YFSETQ. The CDR3 is made up of 14 amino acids. V lost 6 bases and J lost 0, with 7 bases in between. Here the CDR3 reads CASTLNSGANVLTF. CDR3 bases: TGCGCCAGCACGCTAAACTCTGGGGCCAACGTCCTGACTTTC.

The J gene is TRBJ2-6, the V gene TRBV25-1; D gene unclear. Trimming shortened V by 1 base and J by 0 bases, and 10 bases separated the two germline ends. The germline CDR1 and CDR2 sequences are MGHDK and SYGVNS. This CDR3 contains 17 residues. The CDR3 DNA reads TGTGCCAGCAGTGAATCTGGGCCATCCTCTGGGGCCAACGTCCTGACTTTC. It is translated as CASSESGPSSGANVLTF.

The V gene is TRBV7-4, the J gene TRBJ1-3, with 7 bases that match TRBD1. V dropped 2 bases and J dropped 7; count of bases not matched to a gene: 5. This CDR3 comprises 14 residues. Germline CDR1 SGHVT, CDR2 SQSDAQ. For the CDR3, the DNA is TGTGCCAGCAGCTTACAGGGACAGCGGAACACCATATATTTT. Amino acids: CASSLQGQRNTIYF.

The chain combines TRBV2 with TRBJ2-5; TRBD2 agrees at 7 bases. Germline assignment: CDR1 SNHLY and CDR2 FYNNEI. V was pared by 7 bases and J by 5 bases, with 10 bases of the junction left unmatched. The CDR3 length is 14 residues. CDR3 sequence (DNA): TGTGCCAGCAATCAAGCGGGGCTCCGGGAGACCCAGTACTTC. It encodes CASNQAGLRETQYF.